A single TCR beta chain is shown here with its context. Time point of the sample: newly diagnosed GD, antithyroid drugs for less than 3 months. RNA extracted from PBMCs served as the sequencing template. This CDR3 has 14 residues. Germline V gives CDR1 LNHNV, CDR2 YYDKDF (reference sequence). Arm-PCR of CDR3 regions and iRepertoire HTBI primers were used to build TCR beta libraries. TCRdb independently ran MiXCR on the multiplex PCR reads; one entry per CDR3 protein. Of 540,000 or so distinct CDR3 sequences listed, around an eighth were seen once; the top ten hold under 10%. The data were taken from a study of regulatory T cells in long-lasting Graves disease. Background on the study: Patients with new Graves' disease had used antithyroid drugs below 3 months.

The same specimen was also included in a second study, on T cells in Graves' hyperthyroidism and ophthalmopathy.

Sequencing was performed on peripheral blood mononuclear cells (PBMCs), taken at new diagnosis, from a patient treated with antithyroid drugs. The chain combines TRBV15 with TRBJ2-4; no clear D. Judging by the DNA end, TRBJ2-5 fits better; the J call may be wrong. The clonotype originates from a man aged 25 to 45 with Graves disease. CDR3: CATSRVINQETQYF. The CDR3 bases are TGTGCCACCAGCAGAGTGATAAACCAAGAGACCCAGTACTTC.